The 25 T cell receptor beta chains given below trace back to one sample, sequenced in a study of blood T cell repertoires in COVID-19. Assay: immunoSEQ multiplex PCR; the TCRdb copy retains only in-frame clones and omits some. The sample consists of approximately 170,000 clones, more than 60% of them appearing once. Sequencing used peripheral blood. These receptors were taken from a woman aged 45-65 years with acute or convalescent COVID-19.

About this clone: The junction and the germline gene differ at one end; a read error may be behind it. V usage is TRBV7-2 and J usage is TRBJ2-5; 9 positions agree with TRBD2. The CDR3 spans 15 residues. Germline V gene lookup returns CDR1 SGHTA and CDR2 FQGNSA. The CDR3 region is CAGRGGGGVKETQYF. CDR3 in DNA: TGTGCCGGCAGGGGCGGCGGGGGGGTAAAAGAGACCCAGTACTTC. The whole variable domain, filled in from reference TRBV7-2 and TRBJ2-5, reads GAGVSQSPSNKVTEKGKDVELRCDPISGHTALYWYRQSLGQGLEFLIYFQGNSAPDKSGLPSDRFSAERTGGSVSTLTIQRTQQEDSAVYLCAGRGGGGVKETQYFGPGTRLLVL.

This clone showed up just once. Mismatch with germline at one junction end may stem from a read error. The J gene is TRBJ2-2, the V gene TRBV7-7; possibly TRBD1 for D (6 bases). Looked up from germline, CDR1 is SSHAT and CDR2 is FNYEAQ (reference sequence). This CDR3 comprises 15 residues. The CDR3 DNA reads TGTGCTAGCAGCTCCACAGGGCCGGGCACCGGGGAGCTGTTTTTT. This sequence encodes CASSSTGPGTGELFF.

The CDR3 DNA sequence: TGTGCCAGCAGGGCCACAGGGGGCCTGGACATCTCCCTAGCCAAAAACATTCAGTACTTC. Amino acid sequence: CASRATGGLDISLAKNIQYF. J is TRBJ2-4 and V is TRBV2, with TRBD1 matching over 9 bases. CDR3 size: 20 residues. The V and J ends lost 6 bases and 0 bases, in that order; junction bases with no gene match: 18. Germline assignment: CDR1 SNHLY and CDR2 FYNNEI. Full variable domain (outside the CDR3, taken from reference TRBV2 and TRBJ2-4): EPEVTQTPSHQVTQMGQEVILRCVPISNHLYFYWYRQILGQKVEFLVSFYNNEISEKSEIFDDQFSVERPDGSNFTLKIRSTKLEDSAMYFCASRATGGLDISLAKNIQYFGAGTRLSVL.

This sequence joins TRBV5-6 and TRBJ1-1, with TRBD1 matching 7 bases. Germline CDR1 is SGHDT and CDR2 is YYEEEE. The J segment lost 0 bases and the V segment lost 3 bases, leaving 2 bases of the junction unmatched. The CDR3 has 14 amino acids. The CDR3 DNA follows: TGTGCCAGCAGCTGGGACAGACTGAACACTGAAGCTTTCTTT. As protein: CASSWDRLNTEAFF. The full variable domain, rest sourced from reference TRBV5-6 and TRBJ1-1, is DAGVTQSPTHLIKTRGQQVTLRCSPKSGHDTVSWYQQALGQGPQFIFQYYEEEERQRGNFPDRFSGHQFPNYSSELNVNALLLGDSALYLCASSWDRLNTEAFFGQGTRLTVV.

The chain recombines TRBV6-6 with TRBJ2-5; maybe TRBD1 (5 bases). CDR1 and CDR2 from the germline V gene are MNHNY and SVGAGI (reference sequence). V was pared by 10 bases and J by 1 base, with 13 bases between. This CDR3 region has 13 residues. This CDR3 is CATLGAPQETQYF. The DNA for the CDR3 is TGTGCCACCCTTGGGGCCCCCCAAGAGACCCAGTACTTC.

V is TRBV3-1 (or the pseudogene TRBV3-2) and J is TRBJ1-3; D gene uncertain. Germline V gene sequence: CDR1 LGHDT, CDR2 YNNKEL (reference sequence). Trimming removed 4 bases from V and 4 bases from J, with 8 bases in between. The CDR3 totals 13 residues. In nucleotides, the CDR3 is TGTGCCAGCAGCCCGGAGAGAGGAAACACCATATATTTT. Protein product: CASSPERGNTIYF.

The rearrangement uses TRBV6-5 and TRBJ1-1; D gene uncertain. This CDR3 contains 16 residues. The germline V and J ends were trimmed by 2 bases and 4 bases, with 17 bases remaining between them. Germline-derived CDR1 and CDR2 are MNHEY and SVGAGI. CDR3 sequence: CASSYRRTSGTTEAFF. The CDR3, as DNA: TGTGCCAGCAGTTACAGGCGGACGAGCGGTACCACTGAAGCTTTCTTT.

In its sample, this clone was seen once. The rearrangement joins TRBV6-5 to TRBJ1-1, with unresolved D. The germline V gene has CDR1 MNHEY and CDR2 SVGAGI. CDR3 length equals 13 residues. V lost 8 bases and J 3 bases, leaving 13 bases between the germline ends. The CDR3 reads CASLGRAYTEAFF. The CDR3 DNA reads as TGTGCCAGCCTAGGGAGGGCTTACACTGAAGCTTTCTTT.

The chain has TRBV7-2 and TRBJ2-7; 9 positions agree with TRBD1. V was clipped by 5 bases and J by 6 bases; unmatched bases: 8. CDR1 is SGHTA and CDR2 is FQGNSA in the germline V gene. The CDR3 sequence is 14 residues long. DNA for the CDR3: TGTGCCAGCAGCCCGACAGGGGGATTGGGCGAGCAGTACTTC. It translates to CASSPTGGLGEQYF. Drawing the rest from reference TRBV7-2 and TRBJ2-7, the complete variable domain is GAGVSQSPSNKVTEKGKDVELRCDPISGHTALYWYRQSLGQGLEFLIYFQGNSAPDKSGLPSDRFSAERTGGSVSTLTIQRTQQEDSAVYLCASSPTGGLGEQYFGPGTRLTVT.

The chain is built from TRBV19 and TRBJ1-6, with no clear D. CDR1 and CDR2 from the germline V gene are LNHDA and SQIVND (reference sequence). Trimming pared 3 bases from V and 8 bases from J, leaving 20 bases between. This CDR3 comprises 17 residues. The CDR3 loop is CASSINFSTRGHSPLHF. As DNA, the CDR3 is TGTGCCAGTAGTATTAATTTCAGTACCCGCGGTCATTCACCCCTCCACTTT.

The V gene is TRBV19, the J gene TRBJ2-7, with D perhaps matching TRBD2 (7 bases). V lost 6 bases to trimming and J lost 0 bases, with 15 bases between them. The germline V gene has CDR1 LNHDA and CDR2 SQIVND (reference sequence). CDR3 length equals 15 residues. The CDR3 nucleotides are TGTGCCAGTAGAGAGGGGGGGAAGTTCTCCTACGAGCAGTACTTC. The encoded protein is CASREGGKFSYEQYF. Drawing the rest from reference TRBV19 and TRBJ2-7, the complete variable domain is DGGITQSPKYLFRKEGQNVTLSCEQNLNHDAMYWYRQDPGQGLRLIYYSQIVNDFQKGDIAEGYSVSREKKESFPLTVTSAQKNPTAFYLCASREGGKFSYEQYFGPGTRLTVT.

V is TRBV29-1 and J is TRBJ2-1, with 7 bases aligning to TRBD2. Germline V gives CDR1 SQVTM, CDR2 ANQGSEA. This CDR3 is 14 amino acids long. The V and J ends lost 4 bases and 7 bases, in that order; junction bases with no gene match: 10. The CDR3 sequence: CSVVRSRGVNEQFF. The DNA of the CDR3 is TGCAGCGTTGTGCGTTCACGGGGGGTAAATGAGCAGTTCTTC.

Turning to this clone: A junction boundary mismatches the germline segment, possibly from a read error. The CDR3 here is CASSLVTGIYGYTF. The CDR3 DNA reads TGTGCTAGCAGCTTAGTCACCGGGATCTATGGCTACACCTTC. V and J are TRBV7-7 and TRBJ1-2; D is ambiguous. This CDR3 has 14 amino acids. Per the germline V gene, CDR1 is SSHAT and CDR2 is FNYEAQ (reference sequence). Using reference TRBV7-7 and TRBJ1-2 for the parts outside the CDR3, the full variable domain is GAGVSQSPRYKVTKRGQDVTLRCDPISSHATLYWYQQALGQGPEFLTYFNYEAQPDKSGLPSDRFSAERPEGSISTLTIQRTEQRDSAMYRCASSLVTGIYGYTFGSGTRLTVV.

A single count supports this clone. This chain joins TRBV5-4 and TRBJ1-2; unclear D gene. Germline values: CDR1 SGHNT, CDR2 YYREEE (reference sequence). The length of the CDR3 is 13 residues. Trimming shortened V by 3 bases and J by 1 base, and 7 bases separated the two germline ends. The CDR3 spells CASSSRLNYGYTF. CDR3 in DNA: TGTGCCAGCAGCTCCCGACTTAACTATGGCTACACCTTC.

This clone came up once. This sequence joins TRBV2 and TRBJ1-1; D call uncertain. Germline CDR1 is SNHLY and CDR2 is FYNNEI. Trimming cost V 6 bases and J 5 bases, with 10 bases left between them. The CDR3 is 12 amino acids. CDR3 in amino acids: CASSFRETEAFF. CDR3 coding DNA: TGTGCCAGCAGCTTTAGAGAAACTGAAGCTTTCTTT.

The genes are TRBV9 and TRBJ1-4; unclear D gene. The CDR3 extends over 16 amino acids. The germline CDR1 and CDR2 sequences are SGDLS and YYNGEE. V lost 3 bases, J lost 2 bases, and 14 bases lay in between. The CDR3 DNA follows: TGTGCCAGCAGCGAGAGGAGTAGTTCGACTAATGAAAAACTGTTTTTT. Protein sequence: CASSERSSSTNEKLFF.

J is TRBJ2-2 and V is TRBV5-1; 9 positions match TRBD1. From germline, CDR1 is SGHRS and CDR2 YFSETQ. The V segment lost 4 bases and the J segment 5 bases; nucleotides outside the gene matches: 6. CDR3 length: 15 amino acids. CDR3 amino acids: CASSGSTGGTGELFF. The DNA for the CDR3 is TGCGCCAGCAGCGGCTCGACAGGGGGGACCGGGGAGCTGTTTTTT.

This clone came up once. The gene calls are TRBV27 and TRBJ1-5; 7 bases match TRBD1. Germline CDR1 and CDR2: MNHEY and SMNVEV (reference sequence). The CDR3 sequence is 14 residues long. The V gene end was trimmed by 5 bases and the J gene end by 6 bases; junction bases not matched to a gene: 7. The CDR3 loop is CASSTGQVSQPQHF. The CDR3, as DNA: TGTGCCAGCAGTACAGGACAGGTCAGTCAGCCCCAGCATTTT.

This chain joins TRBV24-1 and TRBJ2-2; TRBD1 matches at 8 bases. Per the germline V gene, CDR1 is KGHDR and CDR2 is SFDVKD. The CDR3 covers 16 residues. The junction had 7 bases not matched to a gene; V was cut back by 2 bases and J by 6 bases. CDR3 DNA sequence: TGTGCCACCAGTGATTCGGATCAGGGGGCCTCCGGGGAGCTGTTTTTT. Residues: CATSDSDQGASGELFF.

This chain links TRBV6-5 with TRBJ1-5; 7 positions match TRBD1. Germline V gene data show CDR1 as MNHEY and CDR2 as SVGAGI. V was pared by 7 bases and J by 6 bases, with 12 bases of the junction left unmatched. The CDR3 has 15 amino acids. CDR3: CASTLDREVAQPQHF. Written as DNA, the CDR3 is TGTGCCAGCACCTTAGACAGGGAGGTGGCTCAGCCCCAGCATTTT.

The CDR3 DNA reads as TGTGCCAGTATGGGTCAGCAGGGGGGAGCTTTCTTT. It yields the protein CASMGQQGGAFF. The rearrangement links TRBV19 to TRBJ1-1; 7 bases are a match to TRBD1. With 7 bases clipped from V and 10 bases from J, the junction kept 9 bases outside the gene matches. From germline, CDR1 is LNHDA and CDR2 SQIVND (reference sequence). There are 12 residues in the CDR3.

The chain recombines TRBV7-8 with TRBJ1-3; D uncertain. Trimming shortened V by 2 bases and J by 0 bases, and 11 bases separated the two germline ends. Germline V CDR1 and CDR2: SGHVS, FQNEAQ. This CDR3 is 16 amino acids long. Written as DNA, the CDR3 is TGTGCCAGCAGCTTATTTGGCCGCACCTCTGGAAACACCATATATTTT. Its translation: CASSLFGRTSGNTIYF. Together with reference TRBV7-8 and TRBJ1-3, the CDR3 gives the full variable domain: GAGVSQSPRYKVAKRGQDVALRCDPISGHVSLFWYQQALGQGPEFLTYFQNEAQLDKSGLPSDRFFAERPEGSVSTLKIQRTQQEDSAVYLCASSLFGRTSGNTIYFGEGSWLTVV.

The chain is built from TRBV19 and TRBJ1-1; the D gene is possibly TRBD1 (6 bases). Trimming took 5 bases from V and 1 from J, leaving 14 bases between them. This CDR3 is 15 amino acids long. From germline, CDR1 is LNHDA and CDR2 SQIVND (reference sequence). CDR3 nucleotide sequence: TGTGCCAGTAGTCTCCTGGACAGTTCGAACACTGAAGCTTTCTTT. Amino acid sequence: CASSLLDSSNTEAFF.

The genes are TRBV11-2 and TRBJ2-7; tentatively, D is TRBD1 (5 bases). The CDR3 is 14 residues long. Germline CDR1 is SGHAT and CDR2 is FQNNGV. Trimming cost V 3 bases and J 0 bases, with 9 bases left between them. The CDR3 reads CASSFDRRSYEQYF. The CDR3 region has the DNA TGTGCCAGCAGCTTCGACAGACGCTCCTACGAGCAGTACTTC.

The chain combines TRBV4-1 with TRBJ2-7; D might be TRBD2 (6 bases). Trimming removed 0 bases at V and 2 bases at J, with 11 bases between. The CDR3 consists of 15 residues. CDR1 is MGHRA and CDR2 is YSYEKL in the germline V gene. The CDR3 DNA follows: TGCGCCAGCAGCCAAGATCGGGGGAGGCCCTACGAGCAGTACTTC. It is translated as CASSQDRGRPYEQYF.